The clone carrying this TCR beta chain was seen only a few times. This entry is derived from a study of blood T cell repertoires in COVID-19. From germline, CDR1 is SGHRS and CDR2 YFSETQ. This CDR3 contains 15 residues. With 1 base removed from V and 0 bases from J, the gap between germline ends came to 11 bases. Only in-frame clones appear in the TCRdb table, and some are missing; sequencing was by immunoSEQ multiplex PCR. The repertoire has around 30,000 clones, approximately 91% of them found once; the top ten carry approximately 4%. Sequencing was carried out using peripheral blood. This TCR was sampled from a man in his sixties with acute or convalescent COVID-19. J is TRBJ2-7 and V is TRBV5-1; D unresolved. The CDR3 coding sequence is TGCGCCAGCAGCTTGACAGTGTTGAGCTCCTACGAGCAGTACTTC. Encoded protein: CASSLTVLSSYEQYF.